Listed below are T cell receptor beta chains from one sample, sequenced in a study of blood T cell repertoires in COVID-19. The method was immunoSEQ multiplex PCR; TCRdb's version includes in-frame clones alone and lacks a portion of them. The data show 75,000 to 80,000 clones, with 80% to 90% seen just once and 18% held by the top ten. The sequenced sample consisted of peripheral blood. All receptors come from a human donor in a cohort sampled during active COVID-19. CDR3s include the opening cysteine and the closing phenylalanine or tryptophan. A D gene is named only where the DNA matches it firmly. The listing skips clone size in some rows; elsewhere it reads once, few, many or a size class.

clone_size,d_call,v_call,j_call,cdr3_aa,cdr3_nt
-,-,TRBV7-9,TRBJ2-2,CASSPRQGGITGELFF,TGTGCCAGCAGCCCTAGACAGGGAGGAATCACCGGGGAGCTGTTTTTT
few,TRBD2,TRBV6-5,TRBJ2-1,CASRKELAGGGEQFF,TGTGCCAGCAGAAAAGAGCTAGCGGGAGGGGGAGAGCAGTTCTTC
-,TRBD2,TRBV18,TRBJ2-1,CASSPKAGEEFF,TGTGCCAGCTCACCAAAAGCGGGAGAGGAGTTCTTC
-,TRBD2,TRBV6-2/TRBV6-3,TRBJ2-1,CASSYTSGGVFSSYNEQFF,TGTGCCAGCAGTTACACTAGCGGGGGGGTTTTTAGCTCCTACAATGAGCAGTTCTTC
-,TRBD1,TRBV5-6,TRBJ1-5,CASSFSTGQGGQPQHF,TGTGCCAGCAGCTTTTCTACCGGACAGGGCGGCCAGCCCCAGCATTTT
-,-,TRBV6-1,TRBJ2-5,CASTEWAFRQGGETQYF,TGTGCCAGCACTGAGTGGGCTTTTCGCCAGGGTGGAGAGACCCAGTACTTC
-,TRBD2,TRBV19,TRBJ2-1,CASEKKTSGSFNEQFF,TGTGCCAGCGAGAAAAAGACTAGCGGGAGCTTCAATGAGCAGTTCTTC
-,-,TRBV18,TRBJ1-3,CASSPGAVGNTIYF,TGTGCCAGCTCACCAGGGGCGGTTGGAAACACCATATATTTT
-,TRBD1,TRBV19,TRBJ1-1,CASTTGTAVPEAFF,TGTGCCAGTACCACCGGGACAGCGGTGCCCGAAGCTTTCTTT
-,-,TRBV19,TRBJ2-5,CASSRRLVEEETQYF,TGTGCCAGTAGTAGAAGACTAGTAGAGGAAGAGACCCAGTACTTC
once,-,TRBV6-6,TRBJ1-1,CASSYSGGRTEAFF,TGTGCCAGCAGTTACTCGGGGGGGCGGACTGAAGCTTTCTTT
-,TRBD2,TRBV7-2,TRBJ2-7,CASSMVAGTYEQYF,TGTGCCAGCAGCATGGTAGCGGGGACCTACGAGCAGTACTTC
-,TRBD2,TRBV19,TRBJ2-7,CASSKVASGTTPTFYEQYF,TGTGCCAGTAGTAAAGTTGCTAGCGGGACGACCCCTACATTCTACGAGCAGTACTTC
few,TRBD1,TRBV11-2,TRBJ2-2,CASSLTGLNTGELFF,TGTGCCAGCAGCTTGACAGGGCTGAACACCGGGGAGCTGTTTTTT
few,-,TRBV5-1,TRBJ1-2,CASSLGTGPADGYTF,TGCGCCAGCAGCTTGGGTACAGGGCCCGCGGACGGCTACACCTTC
few,-,TRBV5-5,TRBJ1-3,CASSPAGGALGGNTIYF,TGTGCCAGCAGCCCCGCGGGAGGGGCGCTCGGTGGAAACACCATATATTTT
-,-,TRBV18,TRBJ2-7,CASSQGSSSYEQYF,TGTGCCAGCTCACAGGGGTCAAGCTCCTACGAGCAGTACTTC
-,TRBD2,TRBV15,TRBJ2-3,CATSRKGREGDTQYF,TGTGCCACCAGCAGGAAGGGGCGGGAGGGAGATACGCAGTATTTT
-,TRBD2,TRBV27,TRBJ2-6,CASSLYSGRTGGANVLTF,TGTGCCAGCAGTTTATATAGCGGGAGGACGGGGGGGGCCAACGTCCTGACTTTC
once,TRBD1,TRBV27,TRBJ2-5,CASSFTPPTTGGDIQETQYF,TGTGCCAGCAGTTTCACGCCTCCGACGACAGGGGGCGATATCCAAGAGACCCAGTACTTC
-,-,TRBV4-1,TRBJ1-1,CASSQRGLNTEAFF,TGCGCCAGCAGCCAACGGGGTCTGAACACTGAAGCTTTCTTT
-,TRBD2,TRBV5-1,TRBJ2-1,CASSLGGGDEQFF,TGCGCCAGCAGCTTGGGTGGGGGGGATGAGCAGTTCTTC
-,-,TRBV19,TRBJ1-5,CASSYGGSNQPQHF,TGTGCCAGTAGTTACGGAGGAAGCAATCAGCCCCAGCATTTT
-,-,TRBV2,TRBJ1-2,CASSEAGQGYTF,TGTGCCAGCAGTGAGGCAGGACAAGGCTACACCTTC
-,TRBD1,TRBV7-2,TRBJ1-2,CASSLRARTGANYGYTF,TGTGCCAGCAGCTTAAGGGCGCGGACAGGGGCGAACTATGGCTACACCTTC
few,-,TRBV13,TRBJ1-5,CASSSGGVQPQHF,TGTGCCAGCAGCTCAGGAGGGGTTCAGCCCCAGCATTTT
-,TRBD1,TRBV5-5,TRBJ1-4,CASSLEGTAYEKLFF,TGTGCCAGCAGCTTGGAGGGGACAGCCTATGAAAAACTGTTTTTT
-,TRBD2,TRBV18,TRBJ2-1,CASSPTGGGRANEQFF,TGTGCCAGCTCACCGACAGGAGGCGGGAGGGCCAATGAGCAGTTCTTC
-,TRBD2,TRBV11-3,TRBJ2-7,CASSLNRLAGGTYEQYF,TGTGCCAGCAGCTTGAACCGACTAGCGGGGGGTACCTACGAGCAGTACTTC
-,-,TRBV7-2,TRBJ2-5,CASSQSGFQETQYF,TGTGCCAGCAGCCAATCAGGTTTCCAAGAGACCCAGTACTTC
-,TRBD1,TRBV4-1,TRBJ2-1,CASSQESQGEFF,TGCGCCAGCAGCCAGGAGTCACAGGGGGAGTTCTTC
few,-,TRBV2,TRBJ2-3,CASSDGDGRTDTQYF,TGTGCCAGCAGTGATGGCGACGGGAGAACAGATACGCAGTATTTT
-,-,TRBV7-2,TRBJ1-6,CASSPTPGNDSPLHF,TGTGCCAGCAGCCCCACTCCGGGGAACGATTCACCCCTCCACTTT
-,-,TRBV6-1,TRBJ1-2,CASSEGQGYGYTF,TGTGCCAGCAGTGAAGGGCAGGGTTATGGCTACACCTTC
-,-,TRBV6-5,TRBJ2-1,CASSAGYNEQFF,TGTGCCAGCTCTGCGGGATACAATGAGCAGTTCTTC
-,-,TRBV3-1/TRBV3-2,TRBJ1-1,CASRTGTEAFF,TGTGCCAGCAGGACAGGAACTGAAGCTTTCTTT
-,-,TRBV7-2,TRBJ2-7,CASSPRYPGYEQYF,TGTGCCAGCAGCCCTCGTTACCCAGGCTACGAGCAGTACTTC
-,TRBD1,TRBV5-5,TRBJ1-2,CASSLSGTGSGYTF,TGTGCCAGCAGCTTGAGTGGGACAGGGAGCGGCTACACCTTC
-,TRBD2,TRBV6-5,TRBJ2-7,CASSYSPSGTYEQYF,TGTGCCAGCAGTTACTCTCCTAGCGGCACCTACGAGCAGTACTTC
many,-,TRBV21-1,TRBJ2-7,CASNLPSGQRYEQYF,TGTGCCAGCAACCTTCCCTCGGGACAGCGCTACGAGCAGTACTTC
-,-,TRBV11-2,TRBJ2-7,CASSLSDRNYEQYF,TGTGCCAGCAGCTTAAGTGACAGAAACTACGAGCAGTACTTC
-,TRBD2,TRBV28,TRBJ2-3,CASSLTRLAGTDTQYF,TGTGCCAGCAGTTTGACCCGACTAGCGGGGACAGATACGCAGTATTTT
-,-,TRBV5-1,TRBJ1-5,CASSLARAGNQPQHF,TGCGCCAGCAGCTTGGCCAGGGCTGGCAATCAGCCCCAGCATTTT
-,-,TRBV7-3,TRBJ2-1,CASSPQVGRGRNNEQFF,TGTGCCAGCAGCCCACAGGTGGGAAGAGGAAGGAACAATGAGCAGTTCTTC
-,TRBD1,TRBV7-3,TRBJ2-3,CASSQTGTGGAASTDTQYF,TGTGCCAGCAGCCAAACTGGGACAGGGGGAGCGGCTAGCACAGATACGCAGTATTTT
-,-,TRBV19,TRBJ2-1,CASSKWGTLQDNEQFF,TGTGCCAGTAGTAAGTGGGGGACACTCCAGGACAATGAGCAGTTCTTC
-,-,TRBV29-1,TRBJ2-1,CSVLGSEQFF,TGCAGCGTTTTGGGGAGTGAGCAGTTCTTC
-,TRBD1,TRBV7-3,TRBJ2-3,CASSLQGQGTDTQYF,TGTGCCAGCAGCTTACAGGGACAGGGGACAGATACGCAGTATTTT
-,TRBD1,TRBV10-3,TRBJ2-5,CAISRKSGGVETQYF,TGTGCCATCAGCCGAAAGTCAGGGGGCGTAGAGACCCAGTACTTC
-,-,TRBV6-1,TRBJ2-2,CASSEGLTGELFF,TGTGCCAGCAGTGAGGGCCTCACCGGGGAGCTGTTTTTT
-,-,TRBV7-9,TRBJ2-5,CASSLVVGPQETQYF,TGTGCCAGCAGCTTAGTAGTGGGGCCCCAAGAGACCCAGTACTTC
-,TRBD2,TRBV5-1,TRBJ2-6,CASRRRGSSRSGANVLTF,TGCGCCAGCAGGAGGCGGGGGAGTTCTCGCTCTGGGGCCAACGTCCTGACTTTC
-,-,TRBV5-1,TRBJ2-1,CASSLTVTNSYNEQFF,TGCGCCAGCAGCTTGACGGTCACCAACTCCTACAATGAGCAGTTCTTC
few,TRBD1,TRBV6-5,TRBJ2-7,CASSRTGGTYEQYF,TGTGCCAGCAGTAGGACAGGGGGAACCTACGAGCAGTACTTC
-,TRBD2,TRBV2,TRBJ2-1,CASNKLAGNNEQFF,TGTGCCAGCAATAAACTAGCGGGTAACAATGAGCAGTTCTTC
-,-,TRBV18,TRBJ1-1,CASSPGQPPAEAFF,TGTGCCAGCTCACCCGGACAGCCACCGGCTGAAGCTTTCTTT
-,TRBD1,TRBV12-5,TRBJ2-2,CASGSGQGGGELFF,TGTGCTAGTGGTTCGGGACAGGGAGGCGGGGAGCTGTTTTTT
few,-,TRBV7-6,TRBJ1-6,CASSWQANSDNSPLHF,TGTGCCAGCAGCTGGCAGGCAAACTCGGATAATTCACCCCTCCACTTT
-,TRBD2,TRBV5-1,TRBJ2-1,CASSLLAGDYNEQFF,TGCGCCAGCAGCTTACTAGCGGGAGACTACAATGAGCAGTTCTTC
-,-,TRBV3-1/TRBV3-2,TRBJ1-2,CASSQDVRGGLYYGYTF,TGTGCCAGCAGCCAAGACGTCCGTGGGGGACTGTACTATGGCTACACCTTC